What follows describes a single T cell receptor beta chain. Its antigen remains unidentified. This record belongs to a study of CD8 T cells in Susac syndrome. Study context: When their blood was taken, patients with Susac syndrome were therapy-naive, taking corticosteroids, or taking intravenous immunoglobulin alone. Points from the study as a whole: The TCR sequencing and HLA analysis in the study involved a relatively small number of individuals, as the study acknowledged.

FACS enriched CD8+ TEMRA cells, while bulk CD8+ and CD4+ were negatively isolated. The RNA, about 0.45 to 1 ug, was put through reverse transcription using random hexamers. From the immunoSEQ multiplex PCR reads, TCRdb called clonotypes with MiXCR, one entry per CDR3 protein. The sample records 67,000 or so distinct CDR3 sequences, just over 90% being singletons. The length of the CDR3 is 15 residues. V shed 5 bases, J shed 5 bases, and the junction held 8 bases outside the gene matches. CDR1 and CDR2 (germline): SEHNR, FQNEAQ (reference sequence). The chain combines TRBV7-9 with TRBJ1-4; 7 nucleotides align to TRBD1. Material: CD4+ T cells from PBMCs. This receptor was identified in a human donor with Susac syndrome. CDR3 coding DNA: TGTGCCAGCAGCCCGGGGACAGTTTTCAATGAAAAACTGTTTTTT. This gives the protein CASSPGTVFNEKLFF.